This T cell receptor (beta chain) was captured by sequencing in a study of control samples from healthy donors and cancer patients. Sequencing was performed with immunoSEQ multiplex PCR; in TCRdb, only in-frame clones are kept and a portion is missing. The sample holds under 70,000 clones; approximately 90% are singletons and the top ten take 1% to 1.5%. This clone was seen a single time. Looked up from germline, CDR1 is MNHNS and CDR2 is SASEGT. After removal of 4 bases from V and 1 base from J, the junction contained 5 bases not matched to a gene. The CDR3 has 16 amino acids. This chain joins TRBV6-1 and TRBJ1-5; 9 bases align to TRBD1. Source material: PBMCs. The sequence was obtained from a woman between 50 and 59 years old with colorectal cancer. The CDR3, as DNA: TGTGCCAGCAGTGGCAACAGGGGGCAAAGCAATCAGCCCCAGCATTTT. Protein sequence: CASSGNRGQSNQPQHF.